The clone carrying this T cell receptor beta chain was counted at least ten times. CDR1 and CDR2 (germline): SNHLY, FYNNEI. The CDR3 extends over 14 amino acids. The ends lost 7 bases at V and 3 bases at J; junction bases unmatched: 9. In the authors' methods: Reference gene primer amplification in the assay estimated nucleated cell counts. The data were produced by immunoSEQ multiplex PCR, yet TCRdb's version contains in-frame clones alone and is incomplete. V, J and clone size are taken as reported in that table, and D and trimming were inferred from the DNA itself. The repertoire has approximately 250,000 clones, less than 90% of them found once; the top ten carry under 15%. Seattle's cohort entered during active infection and was followed longitudinally. The record originates from a study of blood T cell repertoires in COVID-19. On the study more broadly: Whether acute or convalescent, the COVID-19 samples came from the United States, Italy and Spain. T cells, B-cell-depleted T cells, or PBMCs supplied cDNA or gDNA.

Specimen: peripheral blood. The chain couples TRBV2 to TRBJ2-7; 7 nucleotides agree with TRBD1. This clonotype was sampled from a woman aged 70-85 years with COVID-19, enrolled during active disease. The CDR3 reads CASIRGGWNYEQYF. DNA of the CDR3: TGTGCCAGCATCAGAGGGGGCTGGAACTACGAGCAGTACTTC.